Below are 19 T cell receptor beta chains sequenced from a single sample in a study of low-dose radiotherapy and immunotherapy resistance in tumors (dated by TCRdb to the early 2020s). Per the publication, the time point label means: before trial treatment. TCRdb names Illumina HiSeq 2500 as the instrument used. To make first-strand cDNA, Superscript III was used along with a set of TRAV- and TRBV-specific primers so that both the TCRalpha and TCRbeta chains were covered. TCRs were amplified with Phusion for roughly 20 PCR cycles using a constant-region primer together with the adapter attached to the V primers. TCRdb ran its own pipeline on the public reads, namely fastp trimming at Q25 and MiXCR clone calling, and kept in-frame beta chains. Every CDR3 protein is listed once, alongside the most common genes and DNA of its rows. The sample profile shows more than 50,000 distinct CDR3 sequences; approximately 26% of them were found once. Jointly, the top ten make up 5.5% to 8.5% of the sample.

Sequenced here: PBMCs, sampled before treatment. The receptors shown here come from a male donor with rectosigmoid adenocarcinoma.

There are many counts of this clonotype. The chain joins TRBV25-1 to TRBJ1-2; TRBD1 is a possible D gene (5 bases). Germline V gene data show CDR1 as MGHDK and CDR2 as SYGVNS. The CDR3 spans 15 residues. The germline V and J ends were trimmed by 3 bases and 8 bases, with 19 bases remaining between them. The CDR3 protein is CASSEKGTGNGGYTF. The CDR3 nucleotides read TGTGCCAGCAGTGAGAAGGGTACAGGAAATGGCGGCTACACCTTC.

The chain is built from TRBV4-1 and TRBJ2-7, with D possibly being TRBD1 (5 bases). This CDR3 comprises 14 residues. Germline lookup yields CDR1 MGHRA and CDR2 YSYEKL. V gave up 8 bases and J gave up 6 bases, with 20 bases separating them. CDR3 in DNA: TGCGCCAGCCGGACACTGACCGGATCCCCCGAGCAGTACTTC. Protein sequence: CASRTLTGSPEQYF.

This clonotype was observed a handful of times. The chain couples TRBV6-2 or TRBV6-3 to TRBJ2-3; D possibly corresponds to TRBD2 (6 bases). Trimming took off 5 bases at V and 4 bases at J, with 16 bases between the two ends. Per the germline V gene, CDR1 is MNHEY and CDR2 is SVGEGT. The CDR3 runs to 15 residues. The CDR3 DNA reads TGTGCCAGCAGTATGGGACTTAGAGGTGCAGATACGCAGTATTTT. It is translated as CASSMGLRGADTQYF.

The chain uses TRBV7-6 and TRBJ1-2; 9 bases fit TRBD1. Germline CDR1 SGHVS, CDR2 FNYEAQ. Losses at the gene ends were 6 bases for V and 4 bases for J; bases not matched to a gene: 12. CDR3 length equals 16 residues. CDR3 sequence: CASSQLGTGRAYGYTF. CDR3 in DNA: TGTGCCAGCAGTCAGCTCGGGACAGGGCGAGCCTATGGCTACACCTTC.

The chain employs TRBV5-1 and TRBJ1-1, with a possible D match to TRBD1 (5 bases). V shed 6 bases and J shed 5 bases, with 14 bases lying between them. This CDR3 comprises 13 residues. From germline, CDR1 is SGHRS and CDR2 YFSETQ. This CDR3 reads CASTSQEGTEAFF. The DNA for the CDR3 is TGCGCCAGCACCTCCCAGGAGGGGACTGAAGCTTTCTTT.

Many counts were recorded for this clonotype. This chain connects TRBV25-1 to TRBJ1-2; unclear D gene. Germline CDR1 and CDR2: MGHDK and SYGVNS. The CDR3 sequence is 13 residues long. V was clipped by 6 bases and J by 0 bases, with 8 bases between them. CDR3 sequence reads: CASSPGPNYGYTF. The CDR3 bases are TGTGCCAGCAGCCCTGGACCTAACTATGGCTACACCTTC.

The V gene is TRBV28, the J gene TRBJ2-2; perhaps D is TRBD1 or TRBD2 (5 bases each). Germline V CDR1 and CDR2: MDHEN, SYDVKM. The CDR3 totals 15 residues. Trimming pared 8 bases from V and 1 base from J, leaving 14 bases between. In DNA, the CDR3 is TGTGCCAGCCCCGGGGCCCCTCGGAACACCGGGGAGCTGTTTTTT. It encodes CASPGAPRNTGELFF.

J is TRBJ1-1 and V is TRBV6-5; the D is unclear. V was pared by 1 base and J by 0 bases, with 15 bases between. The CDR3 loop spans 17 amino acids. From germline, CDR1 is MNHEY and CDR2 SVGAGI. CDR3 amino acids: CASSYYRVPSLNTEAFF. DNA for the CDR3: TGTGCCAGCAGTTACTACCGGGTCCCCAGTTTGAACACTGAAGCTTTCTTT.

This clonotype appeared many times. The V gene is TRBV12-3 or TRBV12-4, the J gene TRBJ2-3; D is undetermined. V was cut by 6 bases and J by 6 bases, with 10 bases left in between. This CDR3 comprises 12 residues. The CDR3 DNA reads as TGTGCCAGCAGGCCTAACTTGGATACGCAGTATTTT. This gives the protein CASRPNLDTQYF.

V is TRBV28 and J is TRBJ2-2; D call uncertain. The germline V and J ends were trimmed by 10 bases and 9 bases, with 15 bases remaining between them. CDR1 is MDHEN, CDR2 SYDVKM, per germline. The CDR3 consists of 12 residues. CDR3 sequence (DNA): TGTGCCACCTCAGTGGAATTCCGGGAGCTGTTTTTT. It specifies CATSVEFRELFF.

In regard to this clonotype: A far larger clone is a single base away, which makes a read error likely. This chain links TRBV19 with TRBJ2-1, with 7 bases lining up with TRBD2. Losses at the gene ends were 9 bases for V and 10 bases for J; bases not matched to a gene: 12. Germline CDR1 is LNHDA and CDR2 is SQIVND (reference sequence). This CDR3 has 13 residues. In DNA form, the CDR3 reads TGTGCCAGCGGCCCCGGGACTATCTACGAGCAGTTCTTC. It codes for CASGPGTIYEQFF.

Many counts were recorded for this clonotype. The chain recombines TRBV6-2 or TRBV6-3 with TRBJ2-5, with 7 bases identical to TRBD1. CDR3 length: 14 residues. Germline V gene lookup returns CDR1 MNHEY and CDR2 SVGEGT. V lost 5 bases, J lost 4 bases, and 7 bases stayed unmatched. CDR3 protein: CASSRSTGRETQYF. CDR3 in DNA: TGTGCCAGCAGTCGCTCGACAGGGCGAGAGACCCAGTACTTC.

This clonotype was detected ten times or more. This chain joins TRBV4-1 and TRBJ2-3, with D possibly TRBD2 on 5 matching bases. The CDR3 consists of 17 residues. The V gene's germline CDR1 is MGHRA and CDR2 YSYEKL. Trimming took 0 bases from V and 5 from J, leaving 18 bases between them. The CDR3 loop reads CASSQEGGGLRKDTQYF. As DNA, the CDR3 is TGCGCCAGCAGCCAAGAAGGTGGAGGACTGAGGAAAGATACGCAGTATTTT.

This clonotype came up many times. This sequence joins TRBV28 and TRBJ2-1, with D perhaps matching TRBD2 (7 bases). This CDR3 spans 16 amino acids. Germline CDR1 MDHEN, CDR2 SYDVKM. Deletions cut 1 base from V and 7 bases from J, with 17 bases between. Written as DNA, the CDR3 is TGTGCCAGCAGTTTATTATCCCAGGGGAGGGATAATGAGCAGTTCTTC. Its translation: CASSLLSQGRDNEQFF.

A few counts support this clonotype. This sequence joins TRBV5-1 and TRBJ2-2; TRBD1 might be the D (5 bases). The CDR3 extends over 13 amino acids. CDR1 SGHRS and CDR2 YFSETQ come from the germline V gene. Trimming pared 4 bases from V and 3 bases from J, leaving 7 bases between. DNA for the CDR3: TGCGCCAGCAGCGCAGGGTACACCGGGGAGCTGTTTTTT. As protein: CASSAGYTGELFF. Full variable domain (rest looked up from reference TRBV5-1 and TRBJ2-2): KAGVTQTPRYLIKTRGQQVTLSCSPISGHRSVSWYQQTPGQGLQFLFEYFSETQRNKGNFPGRFSGRQFSNSRSEMNVSTLELGDSALYLCASSAGYTGELFFGEGSRLTVL.

This clonotype showed up many times. The genes are TRBV7-2 and TRBJ2-7, with 15 nucleotides matching TRBD2. From germline, CDR1 is SGHTA and CDR2 FQGNSA. The V and J ends lost 4 bases and 7 bases, in that order; junction bases with no gene match: 5. The CDR3 contains 15 residues. The CDR3 reads CASSSPGLAGGEQYF. The CDR3 coding sequence is TGTGCCAGCAGCTCCCCGGGACTAGCGGGAGGAGAGCAGTACTTC.

This clonotype occurred many times. This chain links TRBV18 with TRBJ2-3; possibly TRBD2 for D (7 bases). From germline, CDR1 is KGHSH and CDR2 LQKENI. V shed 1 base and J shed 0 bases, with 14 bases lying between them. This CDR3 is 17 amino acids long. The CDR3: CASSPRSGTLSTDTQYF. CDR3 DNA sequence: TGTGCCAGCTCACCACGGAGCGGGACACTTAGCACAGATACGCAGTATTTT.

This clonotype was observed many times. The chain uses TRBV20-1 and TRBJ1-6; no definite D call. Germline values: CDR1 DFQATT, CDR2 SNEGSKA (reference sequence). Trimming cost V 3 bases and J 9 bases, with 21 bases left between them. The CDR3 spans 16 residues. The CDR3 DNA sequence: TGCAGTGCTAGCAGACGCGACTCGACTAGGTCTTCACCCCTCCACTTT. It is translated as CSASRRDSTRSSPLHF.

The rearrangement links TRBV2 to TRBJ1-6; no reliable D call. Germline CDR1 and CDR2: SNHLY and FYNNEI. V lost 5 bases and J lost 9, with 17 bases in between. The length of the CDR3 is 15 residues. The CDR3, as DNA: TGTGCCAGCAGTTTAACTCCTTTCAACGGTTCACCCCTCCACTTT. Protein product: CASSLTPFNGSPLHF.